This T cell receptor (beta chain) was sequenced for a study of OX40 agonist ivuxolimab in advanced cancers. In the case of this clone: Its antigen is not known.

Germline V gives CDR1 MNHNS, CDR2 SASEGT. V was clipped by 8 bases and J by 15 bases, with 23 bases between them. The CDR3 length is 13 residues. Overall study results and limits: At 0.1 to 3.0 mg/kg, CD4+ and CD8+ blood T cells expanded clonally by week 6. The antigens recognized by the expanded peripheral T cells, that is their antigen specificity, were not determined.

Method: immunoSEQ multiplex PCR; TCRdb's copy keeps in-frame clones and lacks some. The sample contains around 51,000 clones, 70% to 80% of which appear only once. The sample in question was CD4+ or CD8+ T cells sorted from blood, obtained in a trial of the OX40 agonist ivuxolimab. This clonotype was obtained from an adult with an advanced solid tumor such as melanoma, head and neck, liver or kidney cancer. The chain recombines TRBV6-1 with TRBJ2-1; D unresolved. The CDR3 sequence: CASRPPTFTPGFF. In DNA form, the CDR3 reads TGTGCCAGCCGGCCTCCGACGTTTACCCCAGGGTTCTTC.